Listed below are T cell receptor beta chains from one sample, sequenced in a study of blood T cell repertoires in COVID-19. Data came from immunoSEQ multiplex PCR; TCRdb stores just in-frame clones and leaves some out. Of over 120,000 clones detected, about nine tenths appear once; the ten largest clones hold about two fifths. The source material was peripheral blood. The receptors stem from a man aged 45-65 years who had recovered from COVID-19. Both conserved end residues are part of each CDR3. The D gene is left open where the match is weak. Only some rows state a clone size, as once, few, many or a class for expanded clones.

TRBD2 | TRBJ2-3 | TRBV9 | once | TGTGCCAGCAGCGTAGGGGTAGCGGGGGGCACAGATACGCAGTATTTT | CASSVGVAGGTDTQYF
TRBD1 | TRBJ2-5 | TRBV5-4 | - | TGTGCCAGCAGCTTGAACAGGGGGGTGGAGACCCAGTACTTC | CASSLNRGVETQYF
- | TRBJ2-7 | TRBV27 | - | TGTGCCAGCAGTTCTCAGGCAGGGCCGACCTACGAGCAGTACTTC | CASSSQAGPTYEQYF
- | TRBJ2-1 | TRBV7-9 | once | TGTGCCAGCAGCGGAAACCGTGTGGGGCGGGATCCCTACAATGAGCAGTTCTTC | CASSGNRVGRDPYNEQFF
TRBD1 | TRBJ1-2 | TRBV6-5 | - | TGTGCCACCCGTCGGGACAGCACTAACTATGGCTACACCTTC | CATRRDSTNYGYTF
TRBD2 | TRBJ2-3 | TRBV5-4 | - | TGTGCCAGCAGCTTTGGAGGGGCTAGCGGGACCTTAGATACGCAGTATTTT | CASSFGGASGTLDTQYF
- | TRBJ1-5 | TRBV4-3 | - | TGCGCCAGCAGCCAAAAGGGGAGCAATCAGCCCCAGCATTTT | CASSQKGSNQPQHF
- | TRBJ2-5 | TRBV4-1 | - | TGCGCCAGCAGCCAAGATCCAGGACTCCAAGAGACCCAGTACTTC | CASSQDPGLQETQYF
- | TRBJ1-5 | TRBV18 | - | TGTGCCAGCTCACGAACTAATCAGCCCCAGCATTTT | CASSRTNQPQHF
- | TRBJ1-4 | TRBV18 | - | TGTGCCAGCTCACCGGGCGCAGCTAATGAAAAACTGTTTTTT | CASSPGAANEKLFF
TRBD2 | TRBJ2-2 | TRBV29-1 | - | TGCAGCGTGTATCGACTAGCGGGGATGAACACCGGGGAGCTGTTTTTT | CSVYRLAGMNTGELFF
- | TRBJ2-5 | TRBV11-2 | - | TGTGCCAGCAGCGGGGCGCGGATCCAAGAGACCCAGTACTTC | CASSGARIQETQYF
TRBD2 | TRBJ2-3 | TRBV5-1 | - | TGCGCCAGCAGCCCGGGACTAGCGGGGGGGCCGCGAGATACGCAGTATTTT | CASSPGLAGGPRDTQYF
TRBD2 | TRBJ2-5 | TRBV11-3 | - | TGTGCCAGTGCGTTAGGGAGGGCTGGGGAGACCCAGTACTTC | CASALGRAGETQYF